Listed here are 22 T cell receptor beta chains from one sample, sequenced in a study of blood T cell repertoires in COVID-19. TCRdb's table, derived via immunoSEQ multiplex PCR, lists solely in-frame clones and lacks some. The sample consists of just under 250,000 clones, more than 75% of them appearing once. Sequenced input: peripheral blood. All receptors come from a woman aged 25 to 39 who had recovered from COVID-19.

J is TRBJ1-1 and V is TRBV29-1; 9 bases are a match to TRBD1. CDR3 length equals 15 residues. J was trimmed by 1 base and V by 4 bases; bases with no gene match: 7. Germline lookup yields CDR1 SQVTM and CDR2 ANQGSEA. DNA for the CDR3: TGCAGCGTTGCTCTTGAGGGACAGGGGAACACTGAAGCTTTCTTT. Its translation: CSVALEGQGNTEAFF.

The rearrangement links TRBV6-5 to TRBJ1-1, with D uncertain. The V end was cut by 7 bases, the J end by 4 bases, with 13 bases between. This CDR3 region has 13 residues. CDR1 MNHEY and CDR2 SVGAGI come from the germline V gene. Written as DNA, the CDR3 is TGTGCCAGCACCCTACCCGCGGGCACTGAAGCTTTCTTT. It yields the protein CASTLPAGTEAFF.

V gene TRBV20-1 combines with J gene TRBJ1-6, with D tentatively TRBD1 (6 bases). CDR3 length: 14 residues. Trimming took 3 bases from V and 6 from J, leaving 12 bases between them. Germline V gives CDR1 DFQATT, CDR2 SNEGSKA (reference sequence). The CDR3 DNA is TGCAGTGCTAGTGGGGGCACCTCTAATTCACCCCTCCACTTT. Its translation is CSASGGTSNSPLHF.

The rearrangement links TRBV7-9 to TRBJ2-3; 8 bases map to TRBD1. The CDR3 loop spans 13 amino acids. Germline V CDR1 and CDR2: SEHNR, FQNEAQ (reference sequence). V lost 3 bases to trimming and J lost 4 bases; unmatched junction nucleotides: 0. CDR3 nucleotides: TGTGCCAGCAGCTTGACAGGGGCAGATACGCAGTATTTT. Encoded protein: CASSLTGADTQYF.

The chain employs TRBV6-6 and TRBJ1-6; D is unclear. V was shortened by 2 bases and J by 14 bases, with 13 bases between the two germline ends. Looked up from germline, CDR1 is MNHNY and CDR2 is SVGAGI (reference sequence). This CDR3 has 13 amino acids. Here the CDR3 DNA reads TGTGCCAGCAGTTACAAGCCTGAATTAGCCCTCCACTTT. This encodes CASSYKPELALHF.

This chain connects TRBV11-2 to TRBJ2-1; 11 nucleotides align to TRBD2. Germline CDR1 and CDR2: SGHAT and FQNNGV. Trimming removed 0 bases from V and 0 bases from J; junction bases left unmatched: 7. This CDR3 spans 19 amino acids. CDR3: CASSLERLAGGSSYNEQFF. In nucleotides, the CDR3 is TGTGCCAGCAGCTTAGAGAGGTTAGCGGGGGGGAGCTCCTACAATGAGCAGTTCTTC. The variable domain in full, completed from reference TRBV11-2 and TRBJ2-1, reads EAGVAQSPRYKIIEKRQSVAFWCNPISGHATLYWYQQILGQGPKLLIQFQNNGVVDDSQLPKDRFSAERLKGVDSTLKIQPAKLEDSAVYLCASSLERLAGGSSYNEQFFGPGTRLTVL.

The rearrangement uses TRBV6-5 and TRBJ1-2; tentatively, D is TRBD1 (5 bases). The CDR3 totals 14 residues. The ends were cut back, 7 bases at V and 2 bases at J, with 14 bases in the middle. Germline-derived CDR1 and CDR2 are MNHEY and SVGAGI. The CDR3 region has the DNA TGTGCCAGCACTTTTCGTGGACACAACTATGGCTACACCTTC. Protein: CASTFRGHNYGYTF.

V is TRBV4-1 and J is TRBJ1-1; D perhaps matches TRBD1 (5 bases). The ends were cut back, 1 base at V and 1 base at J, with 13 bases in the middle. Germline V gene lookup returns CDR1 MGHRA and CDR2 YSYEKL. The CDR3 loop spans 16 amino acids. DNA of the CDR3: TGCGCCAGCAGCCAAGTTCCCGGGGGGAGGAACACTGAAGCTTTCTTT. This translates into CASSQVPGGRNTEAFF.

The chain is built from TRBV6-1 and TRBJ1-4, with 7 bases fitting TRBD1. CDR1 and CDR2 (germline): MNHNS, SASEGT. The CDR3 contains 14 residues. J gave up 7 bases and V 1 base, and 3 bases lay outside the gene matches. CDR3 loop: CASSEEGAGEKLFF. The DNA of the CDR3 is TGTGCCAGCAGTGAAGAGGGGGCTGGTGAAAAACTGTTTTTT.

The rearrangement joins TRBV9 to TRBJ1-4; tentative D call: TRBD1 (5 bases). Trimming cost V 0 bases and J 3 bases, with 6 bases left between them. Germline V lookup: CDR1 SGDLS, CDR2 YYNGEE. This CDR3 comprises 14 residues. CDR3 amino acids: CASSVGGANEKLFF. DNA for the CDR3: TGTGCCAGCAGCGTAGGGGGGGCTAATGAAAAACTGTTTTTT.

The V and J genes are TRBV7-9 and TRBJ2-5, with 9 positions matching TRBD2. The germline gives CDR1 SEHNR, CDR2 FQNEAQ (reference sequence). The CDR3 contains 12 residues. V shed 5 bases and J 13 bases; nucleotides not matched to a gene: 8. The CDR3 DNA sequence: TGTGCCAGCAGCCCGGGTGGCGGGGGGGCGTACTTC. Protein product: CASSPGGGGAYF.

This chain links TRBV5-1 with TRBJ2-6, with D tentatively TRBD2 (6 bases). The CDR3 sequence is 16 residues long. Germline V gene lookup returns CDR1 SGHRS and CDR2 YFSETQ. Trimming left V 1 base short and J 1 base short, with 9 bases between. The DNA for the CDR3 is TGCGCCAGCAGCTTGATTGCGGGGTCTGGGGCCAACGTCCTGACTTTC. Translation gives CASSLIAGSGANVLTF. Full variable domain (outside the CDR3, taken from reference TRBV5-1 and TRBJ2-6): KAGVTQTPRYLIKTRGQQVTLSCSPISGHRSVSWYQQTPGQGLQFLFEYFSETQRNKGNFPGRFSGRQFSNSRSEMNVSTLELGDSALYLCASSLIAGSGANVLTFGAGSRLTVL.

The V and J genes are TRBV10-3 and TRBJ1-2; D perhaps matches TRBD1 (5 bases). The CDR3 runs 14 residues. The V gene's germline CDR1 is ENHRY and CDR2 SYGVKD. Trimming pared 10 bases from V and 5 bases from J, leaving 20 bases between. The CDR3 nucleotides are TGTGCCACCCAAAATACGACAGCCAGTTATGGCTACACCTTC. Its protein is CATQNTTASYGYTF.

CDR3 protein: CASSPGTELAKNIQYF. CDR3 DNA sequence: TGTGCCAGCAGCCCCGGGACAGAACTAGCCAAAAACATTCAGTACTTC. This chain joins TRBV7-9 and TRBJ2-4; 7 positions agree with TRBD1. The germline gives CDR1 SEHNR, CDR2 FQNEAQ (reference sequence). The CDR3 is 16 amino acids. The junction had 7 bases not matched to a gene; V was cut back by 5 bases and J by 0 bases.

V usage is TRBV12-5 and J usage is TRBJ1-5, with 7 bases that match TRBD1. CDR1 is LGHNT, CDR2 FRNRAP, per germline. The CDR3 covers 15 residues. The junction had 0 bases not matched to a gene; V was cut back by 1 base and J by 0 bases. The CDR3 reads CASGLDRGSNQPQHF. CDR3 nucleotides: TGTGCTAGTGGTTTGGACAGGGGTAGCAATCAGCCCCAGCATTTT. Supplemented by reference TRBV12-5 and TRBJ1-5, the full variable domain reads DARVTQTPRHKVTEMGQEVTMRCQPILGHNTVFWYRQTMMQGLELLAYFRNRAPLDDSGMPKDRFSAEMPDATLATLKIQPSEPRDSAVYFCASGLDRGSNQPQHFGDGTRLSIL.

The rearrangement links TRBV3-1 (or the pseudogene TRBV3-2) to TRBJ2-3; TRBD2 might be the D (6 bases). Germline-derived CDR1 and CDR2 are LGHDT and YNNKEL (reference sequence). CDR3 length: 16 amino acids. Trimming cost V 4 bases and J 1 base, with 15 bases left between them. CDR3 bases: TGTGCCAGCAGCCCCCGGGGGAGGCGAGGCACAGATACGCAGTATTTT. Its protein product is CASSPRGRRGTDTQYF.

The chain uses TRBV5-5 and TRBJ1-1; D is unclear. Germline CDR1 and CDR2: SGHKS and YYEKEE (reference sequence). Deletions cut 3 bases from V and 1 base from J, with 10 bases between. CDR3 length: 14 residues. CDR3: CASSSLSGNTEAFF. CDR3 DNA: TGTGCCAGCAGCTCCCTTAGTGGGAACACTGAAGCTTTCTTT.

The chain carries TRBV6-5 and TRBJ1-5, with D possibly matching TRBD1 (5 bases). Deletions cut 8 bases from V and 0 bases from J, with 11 bases between. This CDR3 comprises 14 residues. Germline loops: CDR1 MNHEY, CDR2 SVGAGI. The CDR3 bases are TGTGCCAGCGTCCGGGGGAATAGCAATCAGCCCCAGCATTTT. This codes for CASVRGNSNQPQHF.

The chain links TRBV5-1 to TRBJ2-5, with a possible D match to TRBD2 (6 bases). Trimming stripped 3 bases from V and 5 bases from J, with 14 bases between. Germline CDR1 is SGHRS and CDR2 is YFSETQ. This CDR3 is 14 amino acids long. This CDR3 is CASSSPAGRETQYF. CDR3 nucleotide sequence: TGCGCCAGCAGCTCACCCGCGGGGAGGGAGACCCAGTACTTC. Complete variable domain (other parts from reference TRBV5-1 and TRBJ2-5): KAGVTQTPRYLIKTRGQQVTLSCSPISGHRSVSWYQQTPGQGLQFLFEYFSETQRNKGNFPGRFSGRQFSNSRSEMNVSTLELGDSALYLCASSSPAGRETQYFGPGTRLLVL.

The chain is built from TRBV11-2 and TRBJ2-7, with 9 bases matching TRBD1. Germline V gives CDR1 SGHAT, CDR2 FQNNGV. The CDR3 length is 13 residues. V gave up 2 bases and J gave up 9 bases; unmatched junction bases: 5. The CDR3 sequence is CASSLSPGQGQYF. The CDR3 DNA sequence: TGTGCCAGCAGCTTATCCCCGGGACAGGGGCAGTACTTC.

This clone was seen at least ten times. The rearrangement joins TRBV7-2 to TRBJ2-3; a possible D gene is TRBD2 (6 bases). The CDR3 contains 15 residues. Trimming left V 5 bases short and J 3 bases short, with 15 bases between. From germline, CDR1 is SGHTA and CDR2 FQGNSA. The CDR3 DNA reads as TGTGCCAGCAGCCCCTTCCCACGGGGGACAGATACGCAGTATTTT. It encodes CASSPFPRGTDTQYF.

This clone has a count of ten or more. This rearrangement joins TRBV7-2 to TRBJ2-1; D ambiguous. The CDR3 sequence is 16 residues long. Trimming cost V 4 bases and J 6 bases, with 19 bases left between them. The germline V gene has CDR1 SGHTA and CDR2 FQGNSA. CDR3 in DNA: TGTGCCAGCAGCTCACTAAGCCGAACTTATGTCAATGAGCAGTTCTTC. This gives the protein CASSSLSRTYVNEQFF.